Shown below are 27 T cell receptor beta chains from a single sample sequenced in a study of T cells in Graves' hyperthyroidism and ophthalmopathy. TCR beta CDR3 regions were amplified from RNA. Carried out on the TCR CDR3, a first-round RT-PCR used the HTBI primer set. TCRdb re-called the multiplex PCR reads through MiXCR, storing one row per CDR3 protein. This table has about 400,000 distinct CDR3 sequences, under 15% appearing once. Sequenced input: blood. Source of these receptors: a woman younger than 45 with Graves' hyperthyroidism.

V usage is TRBV5-4 and J usage is TRBJ2-3; 8 bases agree with TRBD2. V dropped 0 bases and J dropped 6; count of bases not matched to a gene: 12. The germline V gene encodes CDR1 SGHNT and CDR2 YYREEE (reference sequence). The CDR3 runs 17 residues. The CDR3 DNA reads TGTGCCAGCAGCTTGGCGGGTAGCGGGGTGCCCTGGGATACGCAGTATTTT. Amino acids: CASSLAGSGVPWDTQYF.

This clonotype has a count of ten or more. The V gene is TRBV24-1, the J gene TRBJ2-5; 9 bases agree with TRBD2. The CDR3 covers 20 residues. V lost 7 bases and J lost 0; bases outside the gene matches: 20. Per germline, CDR1 KGHDR and CDR2 SFDVKD. The CDR3 region has the DNA TGTGCCACCAGCCTATCACCCACTAAAGCGGGAGGACACTACCAAGAGACCCAGTACTTC. Its translation: CATSLSPTKAGGHYQETQYF.

This chain joins TRBV7-9 and TRBJ2-1; TRBD1 might be the D (5 bases). The CDR3 is made up of 15 amino acids. Germline CDR1 is SEHNR and CDR2 is FQNEAQ (reference sequence). Trimming took 5 bases from V and 8 from J, leaving 19 bases between them. The CDR3 spells CASSAGRIWGYEQFF. CDR3 DNA: TGTGCCAGCAGCGCAGGTCGGATATGGGGCTATGAGCAGTTCTTC.

This clonotype was counted at least ten times. The chain uses TRBV5-1 and TRBJ2-7, with 7 bases aligning to TRBD1. The ends lost 0 bases at V and 2 bases at J; junction bases unmatched: 5. The germline CDR1 and CDR2 sequences are SGHRS and YFSETQ. The CDR3 runs to 15 residues. CDR3 in DNA: TGCGCCAGCAGCTTGGCGACAGGGCCAACCTACGAGCAGTACTTC. It specifies CASSLATGPTYEQYF.

There are a few counts of this clonotype. The gene calls are TRBV10-1 and TRBJ2-1, with 9 bases aligning to TRBD2. This CDR3 spans 14 amino acids. CDR1 and CDR2 from the germline V gene are WNHNN and SYGVQD (reference sequence). V lost 5 bases to trimming and J lost 6 bases; unmatched junction nucleotides: 5. CDR3 DNA: TGCGCCAGCAGTTGGCTAGCGGGGAGCAATGAGCAGTTCTTC. Translation: CASSWLAGSNEQFF.

The chain couples TRBV5-8 to TRBJ2-6; D remains unclear. CDR1 and CDR2 from the germline V gene are SGHTS and YDEGEE. CDR3 length equals 15 residues. The germline V and J ends were trimmed by 3 bases and 8 bases, with 15 bases remaining between them. CDR3 sequence: CASSSDAGETNVLTF. In nucleotides, the CDR3 is TGTGCCAGCAGCTCTGACGCTGGAGAGACCAACGTCCTGACTTTC.

This clonotype turned up a few times. V usage is TRBV10-2 and J usage is TRBJ1-6; D is ambiguous. Trimming stripped 0 bases from V and 9 bases from J, with 15 bases between. CDR1 and CDR2 from the germline V gene are WSHSY and SAAADI. The CDR3 contains 16 residues. The CDR3 is CASSESFRIKSSPLHF. In DNA form, the CDR3 reads TGCGCCAGCAGTGAGTCTTTCAGAATCAAAAGTTCACCCCTCCACTTT.

With respect to this clonotype: Compared with germline, one end of the junction differs, possibly owing to a read error. This chain connects TRBV2 to TRBJ1-5; D may be TRBD1 (5 bases). The CDR3 consists of 12 residues. Germline CDR1 reads SNHLY; CDR2 reads FYNNEI. The chain's CDR3 is CTSSDRNQPQHF. CDR3 nucleotide sequence: TGTACCAGCAGTGACAGAAATCAGCCCCAGCATTTT.

V is TRBV30 and J is TRBJ2-3; D ambiguous. This CDR3 region has 13 residues. V was cut by 0 bases and J by 7 bases, with 11 bases left in between. Per germline, CDR1 GTSNPN and CDR2 SVGIG (reference sequence). As DNA, the CDR3 is TGTGCCTGGAGTGTAGACCTAGGGAATACGCAGTATTTT. This encodes CAWSVDLGNTQYF.

The sample holds a few counts of this clonotype. V gene TRBV28 combines with J gene TRBJ2-7, with 16 bases matching TRBD2. The CDR3 loop spans 16 amino acids. V shed 7 bases, J shed 9 bases, and the junction held 12 bases outside the gene matches. Per germline, CDR1 MDHEN and CDR2 SYDVKM. The CDR3 nucleotides read TGTGCCAGCACTTCGGGGACTAGCGGGAGGGGGGCGGGGCAGTACTTC. Translated: CASTSGTSGRGAGQYF.

This clonotype was seen many times. The DNA is omitted, as the CDR3 cannot be located on it reliably, and the CDR3 follows TCRdb's listing. CDR3 residues: CASSFGSGQPQHF. V usage is TRBV12-3 or TRBV12-4 and J usage is TRBJ1-5. The CDR3 sequence runs 13 residues, both termini included.

This clonotype came up many times. The chain uses TRBV10-3 and TRBJ2-7, with a weak D call TRBD1 (6 bases). CDR3 length: 15 amino acids. The germline V and J ends were trimmed by 0 bases and 6 bases, with 15 bases remaining between them. CDR1 ENHRY and CDR2 SYGVKD come from the germline V gene. This CDR3 reads CAISESMGAVGEQYF. CDR3 bases: TGTGCCATCAGTGAGTCCATGGGGGCAGTTGGCGAGCAGTACTTC.

The V call is TRBV28, the J call TRBJ1-5; the D gene is possibly TRBD1 (5 bases). The V end was cut by 10 bases, the J end by 2 bases, with 18 bases between. Germline CDR1 is MDHEN and CDR2 is SYDVKM. This CDR3 is 15 amino acids long. This CDR3 reads CAIQGGRAGNQPQHF. The CDR3 DNA is TGTGCCATTCAGGGAGGGCGCGCAGGCAATCAGCCCCAGCATTTT.

This clonotype was recorded many times. This chain links TRBV28 with TRBJ2-1, with 14 nucleotides matching TRBD2. Germline values: CDR1 MDHEN, CDR2 SYDVKM. Trimming at V came to 3 bases and at J to 7 bases, leaving 5 bases not matched to a gene. The CDR3 has 16 amino acids. The DNA for the CDR3 is TGTGCCAGCAGTTTCGGGACTAGCGGGAGAAAGAATGAGCAGTTCTTC. As protein: CASSFGTSGRKNEQFF.

The rearrangement uses TRBV28 and TRBJ2-7; 10 bases are a match to TRBD1. Germline loops: CDR1 MDHEN, CDR2 SYDVKM. With 6 bases clipped from V and 3 bases from J, the junction kept 5 bases outside the gene matches. CDR3 length: 14 amino acids. This CDR3 reads CASRLTGGGYEQYF. The CDR3 DNA follows: TGTGCCAGCAGGTTGACAGGGGGCGGCTACGAGCAGTACTTC. The full variable domain, with the rest looked up from reference TRBV28 and TRBJ2-7, is DVKVTQSSRYLVKRTGEKVFLECVQDMDHENMFWYRQDPGLGLRLIYFSYDVKMKEKGDIPEGYSVSREKKERFSLILESASTNQTSMYLCASRLTGGGYEQYFGPGTRLTVT.

This clonotype has only a few counts. The V gene is TRBV20-1, the J gene TRBJ2-5; D unclear. The CDR3 is made up of 13 amino acids. Trimming left V 2 bases short and J 2 bases short, with 9 bases between. Germline V gives CDR1 DFQATT, CDR2 SNEGSKA (reference sequence). CDR3 residues: CSARPPLQETQYF. The CDR3 nucleotides read TGCAGTGCTAGACCCCCCCTTCAAGAGACCCAGTACTTC.

The chain has TRBV2 and TRBJ2-1; 9 nucleotides line up with TRBD1. CDR1 and CDR2 from the germline V gene are SNHLY and FYNNEI. The CDR3 consists of 13 residues. The V gene end was trimmed by 11 bases and the J gene end by 7 bases; junction bases not matched to a gene: 9. The CDR3 reads CAGGRDRVNEQFF. The CDR3, as DNA: TGTGCCGGCGGCCGGGACAGGGTAAATGAGCAGTTCTTC.

The gene calls are TRBV18 and TRBJ2-2, with TRBD2 matching over 12 bases. After removal of 6 bases from V and 0 bases from J, the junction contained 2 bases not matched to a gene. The CDR3 sequence is 16 residues long. The germline V gene has CDR1 KGHSH and CDR2 LQKENI. The CDR3 DNA follows: TGTGCCAGCTCGGGACTAGCGGGCACGAACACCGGGGAGCTGTTTTTT. Encoded protein: CASSGLAGTNTGELFF.

This clonotype was picked up one time. The V call is TRBV28, the J call TRBJ2-1; 12 bases line up with TRBD1. Germline assignment: CDR1 MDHEN and CDR2 SYDVKM. The CDR3 is made up of 17 amino acids. Trimming removed 3 bases from V and 6 bases from J; junction bases left unmatched: 9. The CDR3 protein is CASSLVPGTGGSNEQFF. As DNA, the CDR3 is TGTGCCAGCAGTTTGGTTCCCGGGACAGGGGGCTCCAATGAGCAGTTCTTC.

This clonotype has more than one count but fewer than ten. The V call is TRBV20-1, the J call TRBJ2-5, with TRBD2 matching 12 bases. The CDR3 length is 16 residues. Trimming at V came to 1 base and at J to 3 bases, leaving 6 bases not matched to a gene. The germline V gene encodes CDR1 DFQATT and CDR2 SNEGSKA (reference sequence). In DNA form, the CDR3 reads TGCAGTGCTAGAGCCCAGAGGACTAGCGGGAAAGAGACCCAGTACTTC. Its protein is CSARAQRTSGKETQYF.

The chain couples TRBV11-2 to TRBJ2-7; TRBD1 matches at 7 bases. Germline-derived CDR1 and CDR2 are SGHAT and FQNNGV. Trimming took 5 bases from V and 1 from J; bases not matched to a gene: 5. The length of the CDR3 is 14 residues. CDR3 sequence: CASSLLRGSYEQYF. In DNA, the CDR3 is TGTGCCAGCAGCCTACTCAGGGGGTCCTACGAGCAGTACTTC.

The rearrangement uses TRBV12-3 or TRBV12-4 and TRBJ2-2; D gene unclear. This CDR3 is built from 14 residues. Trimming shortened V by 7 bases and J by 1 base, and 10 bases separated the two germline ends. CDR3 DNA: TGTGCCAGCAATCCCCCGGTGAACACCGGGGAGCTGTTTTTT. Encoded protein: CASNPPVNTGELFF.

This clonotype was picked up many times. The rearrangement joins TRBV6-1 to TRBJ2-7, with TRBD2 matching 10 bases. Germline V gives CDR1 MNHNS, CDR2 SASEGT. The CDR3 length is 15 residues. V gave up 1 base and J gave up 3 bases; unmatched junction bases: 3. The CDR3, as DNA: TGTGCCAGCAGTGAAGGGACTAGCGGCCTCTACGAGCAGTACTTC. The encoded protein is CASSEGTSGLYEQYF.

This clonotype has more than one count but fewer than ten. This sequence joins TRBV20-1 and TRBJ2-3; 9 bases line up with TRBD2. The CDR3 has 16 residues. CDR1 is DFQATT, CDR2 SNEGSKA, per germline (reference sequence). The V gene end was trimmed by 1 base and the J gene end by 5 bases; junction bases not matched to a gene: 10. CDR3 coding DNA: TGCAGTGCTAGAGGGGGTAGCGGGAGCTTAGGAGATACGCAGTATTTT. This sequence encodes CSARGGSGSLGDTQYF.

This chain uses TRBV28 with TRBJ1-3; the D gene is possibly TRBD1 (6 bases). The germline CDR1 and CDR2 sequences are MDHEN and SYDVKM. This CDR3 has 14 amino acids. V was trimmed by 6 bases and J by 2 bases, leaving 11 bases between them. For the CDR3, the DNA is TGTGCCAGCAGACCCAGGACAGCTGGAAACACCATATATTTT. Amino acid sequence: CASRPRTAGNTIYF. Full variable domain (rest looked up from reference TRBV28 and TRBJ1-3): DVKVTQSSRYLVKRTGEKVFLECVQDMDHENMFWYRQDPGLGLRLIYFSYDVKMKEKGDIPEGYSVSREKKERFSLILESASTNQTSMYLCASRPRTAGNTIYFGEGSWLTVV.

This clonotype has ten or more counts. The chain combines TRBV3-1 with TRBJ2-1; 10 bases map to TRBD1. The CDR3 extends over 13 amino acids. V was clipped by 4 bases and J by 7 bases; unmatched bases: 1. CDR1 is LGHDT, CDR2 YNNKEL, per germline (reference sequence). CDR3 in amino acids: CASSRGQGNEQFF. For the CDR3, the DNA is TGTGCCAGCAGCCGGGGACAGGGGAATGAGCAGTTCTTC.

Many counts were recorded for this clonotype. At one boundary the junction diverges from the germline segment, which might be a read error. The chain carries TRBV18 and TRBJ2-5; 7 nucleotides agree with TRBD1. The CDR3 totals 14 residues. Germline CDR1 is KGHSH and CDR2 is LQKENI. This CDR3 is CASLPGTDQETQYF. In nucleotides, the CDR3 is TGTGCCAGCTTACCAGGGACAGACCAAGAGACCCAGTACTTC.